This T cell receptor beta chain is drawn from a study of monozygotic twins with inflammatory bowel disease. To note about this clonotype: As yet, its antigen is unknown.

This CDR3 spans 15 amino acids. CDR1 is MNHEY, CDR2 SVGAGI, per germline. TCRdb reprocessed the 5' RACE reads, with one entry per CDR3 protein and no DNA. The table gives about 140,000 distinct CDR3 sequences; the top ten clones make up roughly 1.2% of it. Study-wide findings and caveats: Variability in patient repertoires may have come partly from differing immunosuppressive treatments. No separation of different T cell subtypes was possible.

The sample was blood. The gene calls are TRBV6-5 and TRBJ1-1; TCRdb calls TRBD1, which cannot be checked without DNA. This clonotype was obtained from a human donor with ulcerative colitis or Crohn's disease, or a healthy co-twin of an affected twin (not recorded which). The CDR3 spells CASSYPRELNTEAFF.